The present entry profiles one TCR beta chain with its context. Its antigen is currently unknown. Only in-frame clones appear in the TCRdb table, and some are missing; sequencing was by immunoSEQ multiplex PCR. The sample includes roughly 36,000 clones, approximately 69% of them seen just once. The CDR3 consists of 11 residues. Germline values: CDR1 SGHRS, CDR2 YFSETQ. Deletions cut 4 bases from V and 2 bases from J, with 3 bases between. This sample was taken from a study of cytotoxic CD8 clonotypes in ibrutinib-treated CLL. As for the study in general: The patients comprised approximately ten relapsed/refractory and roughly 15 treatment-naive cases, 17 to 18 IGHV unmutated.

Study results and caveats: Clonotypes that were public were uncommon, and they contracted or stayed stable on treatment.

This rearrangement joins TRBV5-1 to TRBJ2-5, with D hard to call. Specimen: PBMCs, collected before ibrutinib treatment. The TCR was taken from a human donor with chronic lymphocytic leukemia. The CDR3 sequence is CASSQQETQYF. In DNA, the CDR3 is TGCGCCAGCAGCCAACAAGAGACCCAGTACTTC.